What follows are 26 T cell receptor beta chains derived from one specimen sequenced in a study of shared clonotypes between healthy human individuals. The data were produced by immunoSEQ multiplex PCR, yet TCRdb's version contains in-frame clones alone and is incomplete. The sample shows roughly 1,000,000 clones, around 78% of them seen only once. The material sequenced was memory CD4+ T cells from PBMCs. The subset was: CD45RA-negative fraction. Receptors originate from a young man in good health. Some clones in this sample may be carry-over from other donors' samples.

This clone was recorded only once. The chain combines TRBV28 with TRBJ1-4; maybe TRBD1 (5 bases). The CDR3 is 19 amino acids. Germline V CDR1 and CDR2: MDHEN, SYDVKM. V lost 3 bases, J lost 1 base, and 21 bases lay in between. Written as DNA, the CDR3 is TGTGCCAGCAGTTTGATCGGGAACCGGGGGAGAGGAACTAATGAAAAACTGTTTTTT. Translated: CASSLIGNRGRGTNEKLFF.

This clone was counted only a few times. The rearrangement links TRBV6-5 to TRBJ2-5, with D tentatively TRBD2 (6 bases). With 6 bases removed from V and 5 bases from J, the gap between germline ends came to 16 bases. This CDR3 has 14 residues. Germline V gene data show CDR1 as MNHEY and CDR2 as SVGAGI. CDR3 residues: CASSSGGMTETQYF. The CDR3 region has the DNA TGTGCCAGCAGCTCAGGAGGGATGACGGAGACCCAGTACTTC.

Concerning this clone itself: This specimen includes other DNA sequences encoding the same CDR3. The V and J genes are TRBV5-1 and TRBJ1-1; D not certain. The germline CDR1 and CDR2 sequences are SGHRS and YFSETQ. The CDR3 sequence is 13 residues long. Trimming took 5 bases from V and 1 from J, leaving 9 bases between them. DNA of the CDR3: TGCGCCAGCAGATACGACGGGAACACTGAAGCTTTCTTT. It codes for CASRYDGNTEAFF.

The chain joins TRBV19 to TRBJ1-1; D gene ambiguous. CDR3 length: 15 amino acids. Germline V CDR1 and CDR2: LNHDA, SQIVND (reference sequence). Trimming shortened V by 1 base and J by 2 bases, and 11 bases separated the two germline ends. The CDR3 protein is CASSIVPGSNTEAFF. In nucleotides, the CDR3 is TGTGCCAGTAGTATAGTCCCGGGCTCCAACACTGAAGCTTTCTTT.

The V gene is TRBV7-2, the J gene TRBJ2-6; maybe TRBD2 (5 bases). Germline assignment: CDR1 SGHTA and CDR2 FQGNSA. The CDR3 sequence is 16 residues long. Trimming pared 5 bases from V and 0 bases from J, leaving 11 bases between. Here the CDR3 reads CASSKLGSSGANVLTF. The CDR3, as DNA: TGTGCCAGCAGCAAGCTTGGGAGCTCTGGGGCCAACGTCCTGACTTTC.

The chain combines TRBV28 with TRBJ1-1; TRBD1 is a possible D gene (5 bases). The CDR3 sequence is 13 residues long. Germline CDR1 reads MDHEN; CDR2 reads SYDVKM. Deletions cut 6 bases from V and 4 bases from J, with 12 bases between. CDR3 loop: CASRLQQGTEAFF. CDR3 nucleotide sequence: TGTGCCAGCAGGCTTCAGCAGGGCACTGAAGCTTTCTTT.

The chain couples TRBV7-2 to TRBJ2-5; TRBD2 aligns across 14 bases. The junction had 7 bases not matched to a gene; V was cut back by 5 bases and J by 5 bases. Looked up from germline, CDR1 is SGHTA and CDR2 is FQGNSA. The CDR3 contains 16 residues. The CDR3 loop reads CASSQVTSGRGETQYF. In DNA, the CDR3 is TGTGCCAGCAGCCAAGTGACTAGCGGGAGGGGGGAGACCCAGTACTTC.

This clone has a single count. The chain employs TRBV15 and TRBJ2-5; D is unresolved. Germline CDR1 and CDR2: LNHNV and YYDKDF (reference sequence). The CDR3 runs 15 residues. Trimming removed 2 bases from V and 0 bases from J, with 10 bases in between. The CDR3 protein is CATSRLGSHQETQYF. CDR3 coding DNA: TGTGCCACCAGCAGATTGGGTTCACACCAAGAGACCCAGTACTTC.

The chain is built from TRBV5-1 and TRBJ1-4; perhaps TRBD1 as D (6 bases). Germline V CDR1 and CDR2: SGHRS, YFSETQ. Trimming left V 1 base short and J 6 bases short, with 10 bases between. The CDR3 has 14 amino acids. CDR3 in amino acids: CASSLSWTDEKLFF. CDR3 DNA sequence: TGCGCCAGCAGCTTGTCCTGGACAGATGAAAAACTGTTTTTT.

Concerning this clone itself: Other DNA sequences in the sample encode the same CDR3. The J gene is TRBJ2-7, the V gene TRBV7-9; D is perhaps TRBD1 or TRBD2 (5 bases each). The CDR3 sequence is 13 residues long. Trimming left V 1 base short and J 2 bases short, with 6 bases between. Germline values: CDR1 SEHNR, CDR2 FQNEAQ (reference sequence). The CDR3 nucleotides are TGTGCCAGCAGCTTAGGGGGACCCTACGAGCAGTACTTC. Amino acid sequence: CASSLGGPYEQYF.

The CDR3 region is CASSPSTGVAGANVLTF. CDR3 bases: TGTGCCAGCAGTCCATCAACAGGGGTTGCTGGGGCCAACGTCCTGACTTTC. The rearrangement joins TRBV28 to TRBJ2-6; 7 nucleotides align to TRBD1. The CDR3 loop spans 17 amino acids. J gave up 2 bases and V 5 bases, and 9 bases lay outside the gene matches. Germline V lookup: CDR1 MDHEN, CDR2 SYDVKM.

The chain recombines TRBV7-6 with TRBJ1-1, with D possibly being TRBD1 (5 bases). Deletions cut 5 bases from V and 6 bases from J, with 22 bases between. CDR1 is SGHVS and CDR2 is FNYEAQ in the germline V gene. The CDR3 has 16 residues. CDR3 coding DNA: TGTGCCAGCAGCGTTTCGAGGCGGGGGTCATCGGCTGAAGCTTTCTTT. Translating gives CASSVSRRGSSAEAFF.

The chain employs TRBV2 and TRBJ1-2, with D perhaps TRBD1 (6 bases). V was shortened by 9 bases and J by 4 bases, with 9 bases between the two germline ends. Germline V lookup: CDR1 SNHLY, CDR2 FYNNEI. This CDR3 comprises 11 residues. CDR3 sequence (DNA): TGTGCCAGGAGGGGGGTCTATGGCTACACCTTC. Residues: CARRGVYGYTF.

A note on this clone: Distinct nucleotide sequences in the sample also encode this CDR3. V usage is TRBV5-1 and J usage is TRBJ1-1; the D is unclear. CDR3 size: 15 residues. Germline CDR1 reads SGHRS; CDR2 reads YFSETQ. The V end was cut by 0 bases, the J end by 0 bases, with 9 bases between. In DNA, the CDR3 is TGCGCCAGCAGCTTGGCGGCAGGAATGAACACTGAAGCTTTCTTT. As protein: CASSLAAGMNTEAFF.

Details on this clone: This sample also contains other DNA sequences that code for the same CDR3. This chain uses TRBV7-9 with TRBJ2-7; D not resolved. Germline V gives CDR1 SEHNR, CDR2 FQNEAQ (reference sequence). The CDR3 has 12 residues. V lost 1 base, J lost 3 bases, and 4 bases lay in between. CDR3 coding DNA: TGTGCCAGCAGCTTAGGGTACTACGAGCAGTACTTC. Translated, it gives CASSLGYYEQYF.

This chain connects TRBV19 to TRBJ2-1; the D gene is possibly TRBD2 (6 bases). V lost 1 base, J lost 0 bases, and 13 bases lay in between. CDR1 and CDR2 (germline): LNHDA, SQIVND (reference sequence). The length of the CDR3 is 17 residues. The CDR3 sequence: CASSIAGPSVSYNEQFF. For the CDR3, the DNA is TGTGCCAGTAGTATAGCGGGACCTAGCGTCTCCTACAATGAGCAGTTCTTC.

The chain is built from TRBV14 and TRBJ2-7, with TRBD1 as a possible D gene (5 bases). Germline V gives CDR1 SGHDN, CDR2 FVKESK. V was pared by 4 bases and J by 7 bases, with 14 bases between. The CDR3 is 13 amino acids. CDR3 loop: CASSPIGAREQYF. The DNA for the CDR3 is TGTGCCAGCAGCCCCATTGGGGCGCGGGAGCAGTACTTC.

This rearrangement joins TRBV28 to TRBJ1-2, with D possibly matching TRBD1 (6 bases). The germline CDR1 and CDR2 sequences are MDHEN and SYDVKM. CDR3 length: 13 residues. V lost 3 bases, J lost 8 bases, and 13 bases lay in between. CDR3 in amino acids: CASSLVRGVGYTF. CDR3 nucleotides: TGTGCCAGCAGTTTGGTCAGGGGAGTCGGCTACACCTTC.

The chain carries TRBV5-6 and TRBJ2-1; D is ambiguous. Trimming pared 0 bases from V and 4 bases from J, leaving 8 bases between. Germline V CDR1 and CDR2: SGHDT, YYEEEE. This CDR3 comprises 14 residues. DNA for the CDR3: TGTGCCAGCAGCTTGGAGGGCACATACAATGAGCAGTTCTTC. It is translated as CASSLEGTYNEQFF.

In regard to this clone: The junction does not match germline at one end; this may be a read error. This chain joins TRBV6-1 and TRBJ1-1, with a weak D call TRBD1 (6 bases). Per germline, CDR1 MNHNS and CDR2 SASEGT. The CDR3 spans 16 residues. The CDR3 coding sequence is TGTGCCAGCCGTGATTCTGATACAGGGAGAGACACTGAAGCTTTCTTT. Residues: CASRDSDTGRDTEAFF.

As DNA, the CDR3 is TGTGCCAGCTCACCACCGGGAGCATTGGGTGAAAAACTGTTTTTT. This codes for CASSPPGALGEKLFF. The chain has TRBV18 and TRBJ1-4; D ambiguous. This CDR3 has 15 residues. Per germline, CDR1 KGHSH and CDR2 LQKENI. V dropped 0 bases and J dropped 7 bases, with 12 bases sitting between them.

This chain links TRBV5-1 with TRBJ2-3; D is unclear. This CDR3 has 17 amino acids. Germline CDR1 SGHRS, CDR2 YFSETQ. Deletions cut 0 bases from V and 4 bases from J, with 18 bases between. CDR3 in DNA: TGCGCCAGCAGCTTGGGCCCCGGGCGGCTACGATCAGATACGCAGTATTTT. This codes for CASSLGPGRLRSDTQYF.

The chain couples TRBV4-1 to TRBJ2-3; perhaps TRBD2 as D (5 bases). Germline loops: CDR1 MGHRA, CDR2 YSYEKL. This CDR3 has 16 residues. V dropped 1 base and J dropped 1 base, with 12 bases sitting between them. The CDR3 DNA is TGCGCCAGCAGCCAAGTTCGGGGTCGGGGCACAGATACGCAGTATTTT. This encodes CASSQVRGRGTDTQYF.

This clone was recorded at least ten times. V gene TRBV7-6 combines with J gene TRBJ2-1; D is tentatively TRBD1 or TRBD2 (5 bases each). Deletions cut 4 bases from V and 13 bases from J, with 20 bases between. Looked up from germline, CDR1 is SGHVS and CDR2 is FNYEAQ. There are 14 residues in the CDR3. CDR3 region: CASSSALREGSQFF. The CDR3 nucleotides are TGTGCCAGCAGCTCCGCATTACGTGAGGGGAGTCAGTTCTTC. The full variable domain, completed using reference TRBV7-6 and TRBJ2-1, is GAGVSQSPRYKVTKRGQDVALRCDPISGHVSLYWYRQALGQGPEFLTYFNYEAQQDKSGLPNDRFSAERPEGSISTLTIQRTEQRDSAMYRCASSSALREGSQFFGPGTRLTVL.

The chain carries TRBV5-1 and TRBJ1-5, with TRBD1 matching over 9 bases. Trimming removed 1 base from V and 7 bases from J; junction bases left unmatched: 3. Germline CDR1 SGHRS, CDR2 YFSETQ. This CDR3 contains 14 residues. CDR3 in amino acids: CASSLTGGGQPQHF. CDR3 nucleotide sequence: TGCGCCAGCAGCTTGACAGGGGGCGGACAGCCCCAGCATTTT.

The rearrangement links TRBV10-2 to TRBJ2-6; D uncertain. CDR1 is WSHSY, CDR2 SAAADI, per germline. Trimming left V 8 bases short and J 0 bases short, with 14 bases between. The CDR3 loop spans 16 amino acids. The CDR3 DNA sequence: TGCGCCAGCGGGCGAGGACGGAACTCTGGGGCCAACGTCCTGACTTTC. It specifies CASGRGRNSGANVLTF.